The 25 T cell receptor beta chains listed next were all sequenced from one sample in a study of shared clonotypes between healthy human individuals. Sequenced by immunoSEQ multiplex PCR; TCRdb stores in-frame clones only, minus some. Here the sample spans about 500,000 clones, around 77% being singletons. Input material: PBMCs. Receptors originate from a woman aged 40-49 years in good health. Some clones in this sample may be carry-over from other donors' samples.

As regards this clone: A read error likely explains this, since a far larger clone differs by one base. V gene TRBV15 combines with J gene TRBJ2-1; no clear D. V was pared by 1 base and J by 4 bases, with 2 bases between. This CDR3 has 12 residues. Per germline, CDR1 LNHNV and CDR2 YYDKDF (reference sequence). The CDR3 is CATSRGYNEQFF. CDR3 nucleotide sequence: TGTGCCACCAGCAGAGGTTACAATGAGCAGTTCTTC.

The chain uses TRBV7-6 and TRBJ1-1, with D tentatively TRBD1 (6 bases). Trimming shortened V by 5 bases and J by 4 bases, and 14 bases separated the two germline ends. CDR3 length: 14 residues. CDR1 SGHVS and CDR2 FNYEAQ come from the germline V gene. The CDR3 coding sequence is TGTGCCAGCAGCGGTACAGGGAGCGCCACTGAAGCTTTCTTT. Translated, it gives CASSGTGSATEAFF. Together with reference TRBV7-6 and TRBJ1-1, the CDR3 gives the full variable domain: GAGVSQSPRYKVTKRGQDVALRCDPISGHVSLYWYRQALGQGPEFLTYFNYEAQQDKSGLPNDRFSAERPEGSISTLTIQRTEQRDSAMYRCASSGTGSATEAFFGQGTRLTVV.

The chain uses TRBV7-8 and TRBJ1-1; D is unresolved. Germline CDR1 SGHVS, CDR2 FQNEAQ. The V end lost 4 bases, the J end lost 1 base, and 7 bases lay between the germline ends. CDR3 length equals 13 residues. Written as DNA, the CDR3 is TGTGCCAGCAGCTCGTCTGGGAACACTGAAGCTTTCTTT. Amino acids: CASSSSGNTEAFF.

CDR3 sequence reads: CASSQVGTGHYEQYF. The DNA of the CDR3 is TGCGCCAGCAGCCAAGTTGGGACAGGGCACTACGAGCAGTACTTC. The genes are TRBV4-1 and TRBJ2-7; 9 positions match TRBD1. The CDR3 contains 15 residues. Per germline, CDR1 MGHRA and CDR2 YSYEKL. V lost 1 base, J lost 3 bases, and 4 bases stayed unmatched.

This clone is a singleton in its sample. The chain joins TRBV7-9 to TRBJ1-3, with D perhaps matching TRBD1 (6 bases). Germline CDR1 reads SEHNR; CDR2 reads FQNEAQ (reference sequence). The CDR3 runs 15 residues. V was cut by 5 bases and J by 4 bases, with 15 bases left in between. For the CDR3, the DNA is TGTGCCAGCAGCCCCAGTGGGGGCAGGGGAAACACCATATATTTT. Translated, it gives CASSPSGGRGNTIYF.

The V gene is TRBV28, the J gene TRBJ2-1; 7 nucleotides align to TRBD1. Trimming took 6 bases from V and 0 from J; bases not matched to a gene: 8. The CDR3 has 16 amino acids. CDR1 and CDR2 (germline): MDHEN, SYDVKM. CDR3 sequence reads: CASRGTVGSSYNEQFF. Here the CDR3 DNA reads TGTGCCAGCAGAGGGACAGTTGGAAGCTCCTACAATGAGCAGTTCTTC.

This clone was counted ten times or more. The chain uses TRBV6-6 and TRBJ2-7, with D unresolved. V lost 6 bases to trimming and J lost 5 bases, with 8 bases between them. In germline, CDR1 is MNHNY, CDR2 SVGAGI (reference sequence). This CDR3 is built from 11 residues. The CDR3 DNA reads TGTGCCAGCAGGAAGGGCGACGAGCAGTACTTC. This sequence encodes CASRKGDEQYF.

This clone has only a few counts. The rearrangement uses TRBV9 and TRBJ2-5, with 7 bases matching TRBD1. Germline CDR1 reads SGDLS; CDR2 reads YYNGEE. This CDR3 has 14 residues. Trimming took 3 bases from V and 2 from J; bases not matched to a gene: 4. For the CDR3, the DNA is TGTGCCAGCAGCGCCGGACAGGCACAAGAGACCCAGTACTTC. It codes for CASSAGQAQETQYF. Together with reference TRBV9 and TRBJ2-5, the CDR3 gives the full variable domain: DSGVTQTPKHLITATGQRVTLRCSPRSGDLSVYWYQQSLDQGLQFLIQYYNGEERAKGNILERFSAQQFPDLHSELNLSSLELGDSALYFCASSAGQAQETQYFGPGTRLLVL.

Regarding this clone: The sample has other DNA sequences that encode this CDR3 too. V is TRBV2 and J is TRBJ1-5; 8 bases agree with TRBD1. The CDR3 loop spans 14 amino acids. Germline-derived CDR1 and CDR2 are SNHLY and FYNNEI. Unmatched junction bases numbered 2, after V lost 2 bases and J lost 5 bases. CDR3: CASSEQGADQPQHF. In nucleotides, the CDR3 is TGTGCCAGCAGTGAACAGGGGGCTGATCAGCCCCAGCATTTT.

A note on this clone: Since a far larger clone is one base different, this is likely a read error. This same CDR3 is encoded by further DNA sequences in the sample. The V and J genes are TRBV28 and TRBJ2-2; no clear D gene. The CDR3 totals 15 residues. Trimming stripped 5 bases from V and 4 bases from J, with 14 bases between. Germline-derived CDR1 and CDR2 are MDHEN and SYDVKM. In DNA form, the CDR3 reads TGTGCCAGCAGTCTCCGGAAAGGGTCCACCGGGGAGCTGTTTTTT. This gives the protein CASSLRKGSTGELFF.

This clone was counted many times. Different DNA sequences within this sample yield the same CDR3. CDR3 protein: CASSYNRIMNTEAFF. As DNA, the CDR3 is TGTGCCAGCAGCTACAACAGAATAATGAACACTGAAGCTTTCTTT. This chain joins TRBV13 and TRBJ1-1, with D unclear. Germline CDR1 reads PRHDT; CDR2 reads FYEKMQ (reference sequence). The CDR3 loop spans 15 amino acids. V gave up 4 bases and J gave up 0 bases, with 12 bases separating them.

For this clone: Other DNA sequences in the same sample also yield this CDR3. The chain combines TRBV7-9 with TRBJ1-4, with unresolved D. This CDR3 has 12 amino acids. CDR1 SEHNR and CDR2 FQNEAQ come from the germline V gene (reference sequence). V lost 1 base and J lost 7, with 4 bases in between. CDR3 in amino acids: CASSLEGEKLFF. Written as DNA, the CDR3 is TGTGCCAGCAGCTTAGAGGGTGAAAAACTGTTTTTT.

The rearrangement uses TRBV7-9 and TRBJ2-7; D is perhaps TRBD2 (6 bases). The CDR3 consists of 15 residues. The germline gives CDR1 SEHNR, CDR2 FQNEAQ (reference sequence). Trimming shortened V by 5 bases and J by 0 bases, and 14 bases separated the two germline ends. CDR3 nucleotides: TGTGCCAGCAGCCACCCCGAGCGGGCCTCCTACGAGCAGTACTTC. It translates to CASSHPERASYEQYF.

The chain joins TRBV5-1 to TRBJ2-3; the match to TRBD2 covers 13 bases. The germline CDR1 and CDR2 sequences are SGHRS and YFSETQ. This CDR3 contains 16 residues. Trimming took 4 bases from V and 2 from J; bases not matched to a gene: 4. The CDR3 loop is CASSLGLAGTTDTQYF. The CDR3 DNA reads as TGCGCCAGCAGCCTGGGACTAGCGGGAACCACAGATACGCAGTATTTT.

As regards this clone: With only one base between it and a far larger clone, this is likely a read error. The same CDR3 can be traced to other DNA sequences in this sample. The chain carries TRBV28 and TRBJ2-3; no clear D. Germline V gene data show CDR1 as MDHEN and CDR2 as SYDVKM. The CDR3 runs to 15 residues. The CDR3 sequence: CASSFTAQVRNTQYF. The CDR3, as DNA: TGTGCCAGTAGTTTTACGGCCCAAGTCCGCAATACGCAGTATTTT.

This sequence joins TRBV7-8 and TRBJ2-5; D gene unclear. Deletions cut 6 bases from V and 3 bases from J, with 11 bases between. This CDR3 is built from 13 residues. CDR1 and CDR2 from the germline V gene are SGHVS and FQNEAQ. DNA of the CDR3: TGTGCCAGCAGTCACCCCAAGAAAGAGACCCAGTACTTC. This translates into CASSHPKKETQYF.

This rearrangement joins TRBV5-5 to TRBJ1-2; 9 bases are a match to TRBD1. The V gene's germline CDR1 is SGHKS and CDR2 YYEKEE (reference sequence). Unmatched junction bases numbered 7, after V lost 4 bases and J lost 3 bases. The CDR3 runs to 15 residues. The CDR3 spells CASSLGQGKDYGYTF. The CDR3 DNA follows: TGTGCCAGCAGCCTTGGACAGGGGAAGGACTATGGCTACACCTTC.

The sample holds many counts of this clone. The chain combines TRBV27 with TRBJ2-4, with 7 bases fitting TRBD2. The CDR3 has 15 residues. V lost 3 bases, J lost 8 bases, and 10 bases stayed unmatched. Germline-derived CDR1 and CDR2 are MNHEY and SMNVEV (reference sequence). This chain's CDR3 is CASSLEAGRFDIQYF. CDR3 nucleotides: TGTGCCAGCAGTTTGGAAGCGGGAAGGTTTGACATTCAGTACTTC.

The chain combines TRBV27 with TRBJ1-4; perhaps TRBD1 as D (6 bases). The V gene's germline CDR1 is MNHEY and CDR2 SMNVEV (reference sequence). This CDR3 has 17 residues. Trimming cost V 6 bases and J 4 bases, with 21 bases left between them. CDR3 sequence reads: CASRPLAGAPGNEKLFF. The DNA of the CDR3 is TGTGCCAGCAGACCCCTCGCAGGGGCCCCGGGTAATGAAAAACTGTTTTTT.

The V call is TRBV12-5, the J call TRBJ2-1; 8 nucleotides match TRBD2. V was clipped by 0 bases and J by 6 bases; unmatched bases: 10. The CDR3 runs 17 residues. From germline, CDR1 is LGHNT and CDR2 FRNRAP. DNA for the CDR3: TGTGCTAGTGGTTTGGTACTGGGCCGGGAGGGCCCCAATGAGCAGTTCTTC. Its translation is CASGLVLGREGPNEQFF.

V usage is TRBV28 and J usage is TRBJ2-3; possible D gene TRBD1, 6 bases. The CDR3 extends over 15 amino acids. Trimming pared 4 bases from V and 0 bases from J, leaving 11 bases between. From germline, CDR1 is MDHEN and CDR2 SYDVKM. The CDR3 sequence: CASSSYGQSTDTQYF. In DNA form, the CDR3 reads TGTGCCAGCAGTTCCTACGGACAGAGCACAGATACGCAGTATTTT.

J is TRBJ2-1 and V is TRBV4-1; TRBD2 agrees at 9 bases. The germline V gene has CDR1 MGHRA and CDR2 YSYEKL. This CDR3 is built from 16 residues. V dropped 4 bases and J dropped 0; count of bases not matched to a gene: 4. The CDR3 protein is CASSPLSGSSYNEQFF. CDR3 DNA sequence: TGCGCCAGCAGCCCACTTAGCGGGAGCTCCTACAATGAGCAGTTCTTC.

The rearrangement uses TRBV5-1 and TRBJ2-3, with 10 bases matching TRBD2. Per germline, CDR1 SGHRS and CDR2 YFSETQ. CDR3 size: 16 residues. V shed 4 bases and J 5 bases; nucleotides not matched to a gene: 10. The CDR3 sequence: CASSLGSSGSGDTQYF. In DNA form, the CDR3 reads TGCGCCAGCAGCCTGGGTTCTAGCGGGAGTGGAGATACGCAGTATTTT. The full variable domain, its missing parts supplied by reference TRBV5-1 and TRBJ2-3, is KAGVTQTPRYLIKTRGQQVTLSCSPISGHRSVSWYQQTPGQGLQFLFEYFSETQRNKGNFPGRFSGRQFSNSRSEMNVSTLELGDSALYLCASSLGSSGSGDTQYFGPGTRLTVL.

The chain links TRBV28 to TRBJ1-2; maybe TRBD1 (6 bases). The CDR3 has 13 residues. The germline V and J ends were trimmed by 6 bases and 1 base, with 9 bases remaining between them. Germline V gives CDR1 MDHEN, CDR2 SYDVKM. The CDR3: CASSYRVNYGYTF. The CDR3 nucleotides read TGTGCCAGCAGCTACAGGGTTAACTATGGCTACACCTTC.

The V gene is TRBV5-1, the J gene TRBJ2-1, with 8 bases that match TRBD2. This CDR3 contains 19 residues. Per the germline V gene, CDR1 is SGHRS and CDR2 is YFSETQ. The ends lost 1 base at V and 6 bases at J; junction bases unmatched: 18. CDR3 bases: TGCGCCAGCAGCTTGAGGACTAGCCGGACGACGGACCTACTCAATGAGCAGTTCTTC. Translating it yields CASSLRTSRTTDLLNEQFF. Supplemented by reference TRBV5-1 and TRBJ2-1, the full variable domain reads KAGVTQTPRYLIKTRGQQVTLSCSPISGHRSVSWYQQTPGQGLQFLFEYFSETQRNKGNFPGRFSGRQFSNSRSEMNVSTLELGDSALYLCASSLRTSRTTDLLNEQFFGPGTRLTVL.